The T cell receptor (beta chain) under discussion was sequenced for a study of T-cell reconstitution after alpha-beta-depleted transplantation in children. For TCRbeta, the library was prepared with unique molecular identifiers. One entry per CDR3 protein, called by TCRdb with MiXCR from the PCR reads. Among 700,000 or so distinct CDR3 sequences, about an eighth were seen once, and the ten largest hold 0.79%. Germline loops: CDR1 DFQATT, CDR2 SNEGSKA (reference sequence). The CDR3 spans 14 residues. The V gene lost 8 bases and the J gene lost 0 bases, with 14 bases spanning the gap. Overall study results and limits: T-cell counts and diversity were attributed mostly to newly produced T cells one year after transplant.

Concerning this clonotype itself: Antigen: not known. A much bigger clone sits one base away, suggesting this may be a read error.

The sequence was obtained from a girl aged 2 to 10 with congenital amegakaryocytic thrombocytopenia, due to receive a stem cell transplant. The specimen comprised PBMCs, sampled before TCRalphabeta/CD19-depleted stem cell transplant. The chain links TRBV20-1 to TRBJ1-3; D is undetermined. CDR3 nucleotides: TGCAGTACCCACAGTCCGAACTCTGGAAACACCATATATTTT. Translated, it gives CSTHSPNSGNTIYF.